The clone carrying this TCR beta chain has just a few counts. The antigen remains unidentified. Per germline, CDR1 SGHTA and CDR2 FQGTGA. The CDR3 has 17 amino acids. V lost 5 bases to trimming and J lost 0 bases, with 19 bases between them. TCR cDNA was made by 5'RACE template switching, adding a universal primer site and UMIs. TCRdb reprocessed the 5' RACE reads via MiXCR and lists one record per CDR3 protein. Of over 300,000 distinct CDR3 sequences in the sample, 6.8% were seen once. These data belong to a study of T cells after yellow fever vaccination. General observations from the study: CD4 and CD8 compartments shared a small share of clonotypes.

The chain uses TRBV7-3 and TRBJ1-2; tentatively, D is TRBD1 (5 bases). The TCR sequence derives from a man younger than 35 who received the YFV17D yellow fever vaccine. Sequencing was performed on PBMCs, taken roughly 47 days after the first yellow fever vaccination. CDR3 DNA: TGTGCCAGCAGCCCCCAGGCAGGGCATCGAGCTAACTATGGCTACACCTTC. This gives the protein CASSPQAGHRANYGYTF.